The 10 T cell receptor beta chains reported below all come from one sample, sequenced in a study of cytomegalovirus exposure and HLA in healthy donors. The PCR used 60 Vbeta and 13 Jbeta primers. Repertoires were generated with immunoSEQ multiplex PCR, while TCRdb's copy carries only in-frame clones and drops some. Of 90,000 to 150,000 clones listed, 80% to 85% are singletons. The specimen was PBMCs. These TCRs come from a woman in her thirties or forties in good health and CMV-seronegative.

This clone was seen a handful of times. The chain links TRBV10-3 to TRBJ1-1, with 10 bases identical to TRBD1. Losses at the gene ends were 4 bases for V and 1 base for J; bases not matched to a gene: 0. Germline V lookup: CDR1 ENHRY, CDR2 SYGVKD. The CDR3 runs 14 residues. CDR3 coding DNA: TGTGCCATCAGTGGACAGGGGGCGAACACTGAAGCTTTCTTT. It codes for CAISGQGANTEAFF.

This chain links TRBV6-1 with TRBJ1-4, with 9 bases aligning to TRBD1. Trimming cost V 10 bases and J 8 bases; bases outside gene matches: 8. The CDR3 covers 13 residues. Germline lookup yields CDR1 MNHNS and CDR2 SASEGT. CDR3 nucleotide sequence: TGTGCCACCTTGGACAGGGGAGGCGAAAAACTGTTTTTT. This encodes CATLDRGGEKLFF.

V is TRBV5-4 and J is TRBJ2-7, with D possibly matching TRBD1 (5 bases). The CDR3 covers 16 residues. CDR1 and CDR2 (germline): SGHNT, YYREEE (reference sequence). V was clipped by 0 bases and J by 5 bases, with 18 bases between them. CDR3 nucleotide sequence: TGTGCCAGCAGCTTGGCAGGGCAACGGACCCTCGACGAGCAGTACTTC. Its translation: CASSLAGQRTLDEQYF.

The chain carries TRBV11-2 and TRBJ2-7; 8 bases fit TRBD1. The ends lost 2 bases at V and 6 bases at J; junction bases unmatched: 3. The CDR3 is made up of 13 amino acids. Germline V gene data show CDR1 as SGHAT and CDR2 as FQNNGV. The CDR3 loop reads CASSLFRGREQYF. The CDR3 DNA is TGTGCCAGCAGCTTATTCAGGGGGCGCGAGCAGTACTTC.

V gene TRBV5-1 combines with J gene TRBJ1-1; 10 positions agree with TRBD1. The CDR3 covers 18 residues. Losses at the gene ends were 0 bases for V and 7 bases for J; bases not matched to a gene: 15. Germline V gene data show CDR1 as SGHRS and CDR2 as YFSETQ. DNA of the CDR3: TGCGCCAGCAGCTTGGAGTCTAGGACAGGGGGGACTGCTTATGAAGCTTTCTTT. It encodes CASSLESRTGGTAYEAFF.

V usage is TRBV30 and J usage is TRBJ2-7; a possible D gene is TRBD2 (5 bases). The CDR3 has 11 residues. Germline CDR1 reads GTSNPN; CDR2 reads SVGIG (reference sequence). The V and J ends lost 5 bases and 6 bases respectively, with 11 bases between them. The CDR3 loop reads CAWDSGGEQYF. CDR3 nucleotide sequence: TGTGCCTGGGACTCAGGAGGCGAGCAGTACTTC. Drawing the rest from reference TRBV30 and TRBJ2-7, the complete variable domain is SQTIHQWPATLVQPVGSPLSLECTVEGTSNPNLYWYRQAAGRGLQLLFYSVGIGQISSEVPQNLSASRPQDRQFILSSKKLLLSDSGFYLCAWDSGGEQYFGPGTRLTVT.

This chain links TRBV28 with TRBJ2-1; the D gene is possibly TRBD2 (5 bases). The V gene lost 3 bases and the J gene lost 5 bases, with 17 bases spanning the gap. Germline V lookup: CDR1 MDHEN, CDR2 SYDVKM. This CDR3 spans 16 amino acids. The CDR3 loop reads CASSLRTDSLDNEQFF. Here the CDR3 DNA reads TGTGCCAGCAGTTTGCGGACGGACTCCTTGGACAATGAGCAGTTCTTC. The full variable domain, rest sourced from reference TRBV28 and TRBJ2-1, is DVKVTQSSRYLVKRTGEKVFLECVQDMDHENMFWYRQDPGLGLRLIYFSYDVKMKEKGDIPEGYSVSREKKERFSLILESASTNQTSMYLCASSLRTDSLDNEQFFGPGTRLTVL.

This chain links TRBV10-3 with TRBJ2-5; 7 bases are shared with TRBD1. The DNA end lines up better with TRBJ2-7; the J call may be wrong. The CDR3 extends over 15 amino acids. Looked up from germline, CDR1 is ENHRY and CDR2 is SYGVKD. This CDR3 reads CAISEQGPAPYEQYF. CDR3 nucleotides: TGTGCCATCAGTGAACAGGGGCCAGCCCCCTACGAGCAGTACTTC.

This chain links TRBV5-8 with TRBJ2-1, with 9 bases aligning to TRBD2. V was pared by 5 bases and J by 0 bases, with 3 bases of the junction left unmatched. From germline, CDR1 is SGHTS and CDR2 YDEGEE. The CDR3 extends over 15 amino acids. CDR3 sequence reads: CASRYSGSSYNEQFF. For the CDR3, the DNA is TGTGCCAGCAGATATAGCGGGAGCTCCTACAATGAGCAGTTCTTC.

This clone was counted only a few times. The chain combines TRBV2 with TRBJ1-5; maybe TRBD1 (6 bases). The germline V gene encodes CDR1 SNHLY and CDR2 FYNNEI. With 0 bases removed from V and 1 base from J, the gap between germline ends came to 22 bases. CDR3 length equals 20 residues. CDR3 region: CASSEASSLRGARSNQPQHF. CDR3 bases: TGTGCCAGCAGTGAAGCAAGTAGTCTACGGGGGGCGAGGAGCAATCAGCCCCAGCATTTT.